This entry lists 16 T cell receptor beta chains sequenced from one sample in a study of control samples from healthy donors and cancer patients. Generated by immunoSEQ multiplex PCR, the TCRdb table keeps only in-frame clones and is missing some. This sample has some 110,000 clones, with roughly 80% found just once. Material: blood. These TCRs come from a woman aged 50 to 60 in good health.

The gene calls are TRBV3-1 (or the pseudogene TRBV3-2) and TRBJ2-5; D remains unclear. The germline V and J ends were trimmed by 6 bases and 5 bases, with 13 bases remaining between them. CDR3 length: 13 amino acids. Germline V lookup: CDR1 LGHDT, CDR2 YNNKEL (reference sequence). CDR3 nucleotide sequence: TGTGCCAGCAGTGGAGTTCGGCAGGAGACCCAGTACTTC. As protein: CASSGVRQETQYF.

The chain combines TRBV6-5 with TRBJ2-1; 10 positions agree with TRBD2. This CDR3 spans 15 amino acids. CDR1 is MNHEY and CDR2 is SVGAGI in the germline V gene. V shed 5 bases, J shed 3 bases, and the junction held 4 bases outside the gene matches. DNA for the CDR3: TGTGCCAGCAGTCAGCGGGAGGGCCTCTACAATGAGCAGTTCTTC. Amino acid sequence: CASSQREGLYNEQFF.

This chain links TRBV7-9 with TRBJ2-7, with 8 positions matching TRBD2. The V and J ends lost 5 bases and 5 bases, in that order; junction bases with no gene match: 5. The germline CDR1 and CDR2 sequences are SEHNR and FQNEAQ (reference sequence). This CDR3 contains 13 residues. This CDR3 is CASSPGTRDEQYF. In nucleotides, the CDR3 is TGTGCCAGCAGCCCCGGGACTAGGGACGAGCAGTACTTC.

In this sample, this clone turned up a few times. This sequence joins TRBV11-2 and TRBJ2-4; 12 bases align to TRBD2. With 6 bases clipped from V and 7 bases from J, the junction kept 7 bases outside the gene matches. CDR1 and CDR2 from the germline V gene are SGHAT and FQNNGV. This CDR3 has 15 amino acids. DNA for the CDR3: TGTGCCAGCAGAGCGACTAGCGGGAGAACGAACATTCAGTACTTC. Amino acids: CASRATSGRTNIQYF.

CDR3 DNA sequence: TGTGCCAGCAGTTTAGATAGCAATCAGCCCCAGCATTTT. This gives the protein CASSLDSNQPQHF. This chain links TRBV28 with TRBJ1-5; D not resolved. Germline lookup yields CDR1 MDHEN and CDR2 SYDVKM. The CDR3 covers 13 residues. Trimming cost V 2 bases and J 0 bases, with 2 bases left between them.

The CDR3, as DNA: TGTGCCAGCAGCTTAACGATGGGAACAGAGACCCAGTACTTC. This translates into CASSLTMGTETQYF. The rearrangement links TRBV7-2 to TRBJ2-5; no definite D call. The ends were cut back, 2 bases at V and 4 bases at J, with 11 bases in the middle. CDR1 SGHTA and CDR2 FQGNSA come from the germline V gene. CDR3 length equals 14 residues. The full variable domain, with the rest looked up from reference TRBV7-2 and TRBJ2-5, is GAGVSQSPSNKVTEKGKDVELRCDPISGHTALYWYRQSLGQGLEFLIYFQGNSAPDKSGLPSDRFSAERTGGSVSTLTIQRTQQEDSAVYLCASSLTMGTETQYFGPGTRLLVL.

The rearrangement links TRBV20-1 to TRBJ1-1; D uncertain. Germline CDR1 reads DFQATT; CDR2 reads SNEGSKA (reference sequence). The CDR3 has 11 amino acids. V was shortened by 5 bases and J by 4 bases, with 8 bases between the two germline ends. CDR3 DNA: TGCAGTGCTGAATTAGGCACTGAAGCTTTCTTT. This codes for CSAELGTEAFF.

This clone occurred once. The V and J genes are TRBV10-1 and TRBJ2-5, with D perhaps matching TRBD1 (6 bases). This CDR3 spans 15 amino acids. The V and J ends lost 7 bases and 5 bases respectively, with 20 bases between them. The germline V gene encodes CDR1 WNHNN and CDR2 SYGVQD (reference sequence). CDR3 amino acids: CASKSRTASLETQYF. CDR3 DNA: TGCGCCAGCAAGTCGCGGACAGCCTCTTTGGAGACCCAGTACTTC.

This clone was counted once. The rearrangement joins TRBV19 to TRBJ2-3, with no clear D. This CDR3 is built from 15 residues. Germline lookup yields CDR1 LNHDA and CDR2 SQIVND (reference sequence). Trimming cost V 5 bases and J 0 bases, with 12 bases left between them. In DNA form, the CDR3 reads TGTGCCAGTAGTGACCTCAAGATTAGCACAGATACGCAGTATTTT. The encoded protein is CASSDLKISTDTQYF.

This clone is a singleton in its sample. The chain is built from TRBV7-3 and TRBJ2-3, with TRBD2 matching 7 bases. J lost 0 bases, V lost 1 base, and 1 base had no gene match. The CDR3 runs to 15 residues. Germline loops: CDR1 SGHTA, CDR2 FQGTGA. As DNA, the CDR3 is TGTGCCAGCAGCTTAATGGGAGGGAGCACAGATACGCAGTATTTT. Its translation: CASSLMGGSTDTQYF.

CDR3 loop: CASSFLSAGGNTEAFF. CDR3 DNA sequence: TGTGCCAGCAGTTTCCTTTCAGCGGGGGGGAACACTGAAGCTTTCTTT. The J gene is TRBJ1-1, the V gene TRBV27; D may be TRBD1 (5 bases). The V end lost 3 bases, the J end lost 1 base, and 15 bases lay between the germline ends. The germline gives CDR1 MNHEY, CDR2 SMNVEV (reference sequence). The CDR3 length is 16 residues.

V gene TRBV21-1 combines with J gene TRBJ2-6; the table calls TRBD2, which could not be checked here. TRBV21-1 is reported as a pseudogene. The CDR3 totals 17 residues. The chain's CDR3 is CASSKEERISGANVLTF. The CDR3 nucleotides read TGTGCCAGCAGCAAAGAAGAGCGGATCTCTGGGGCCAACGTCCTGACTTTC.

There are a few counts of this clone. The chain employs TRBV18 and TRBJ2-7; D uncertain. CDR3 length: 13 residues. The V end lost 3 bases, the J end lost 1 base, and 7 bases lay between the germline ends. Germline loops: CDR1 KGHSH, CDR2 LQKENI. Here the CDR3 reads CASSPPDSYEQYF. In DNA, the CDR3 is TGTGCCAGCTCACCGCCGGATTCCTACGAGCAGTACTTC.

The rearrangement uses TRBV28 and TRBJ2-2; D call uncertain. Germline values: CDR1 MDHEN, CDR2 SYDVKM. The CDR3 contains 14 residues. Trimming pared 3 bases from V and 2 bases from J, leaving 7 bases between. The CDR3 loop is CASSFLRNTGELFF. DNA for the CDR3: TGTGCCAGCAGTTTCTTAAGAAACACCGGGGAGCTGTTTTTT.

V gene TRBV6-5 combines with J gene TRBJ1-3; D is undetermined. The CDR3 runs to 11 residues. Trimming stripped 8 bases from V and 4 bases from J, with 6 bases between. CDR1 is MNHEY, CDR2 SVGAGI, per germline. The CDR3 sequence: CASRLGNTIYF. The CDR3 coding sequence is TGTGCCAGCCGCCTGGGAAACACCATATATTTT.

CDR3 bases: TGTGCCAGCAGTGAAGAGGGGTGGACCGGGGAGCTGTTTTTT. Protein product: CASSEEGWTGELFF. The chain recombines TRBV6-4 with TRBJ2-2; D is perhaps TRBD1 or TRBD2 (5 bases each). V was clipped by 3 bases and J by 5 bases, with 10 bases between them. Per the germline V gene, CDR1 is MRHNA and CDR2 is SNTAGT. The CDR3 has 14 amino acids.